This T cell receptor beta chain was sequenced in a study of type 1 regulatory T cells. CDR3 length: 16 residues. V was cut by 4 bases and J by 6 bases, with 18 bases left in between. Germline V gene data show CDR1 as MGHRA and CDR2 as YSYEKL. As for this clonotype: As yet, its antigen is unknown.

TCRdb analysed the reads with MiXCR anew, one entry per CDR3 protein. Among about 23,000 distinct CDR3 sequences listed, about half were seen once. This chain links TRBV4-1 with TRBJ2-2, with D possibly TRBD1 on 6 matching bases. The receptor comes from a human donor in good health. Sample: cultured T cells, either the whole culture or a sorted T cell fraction (not recorded which). This CDR3 is CASSPWTDWGAGELFF. In nucleotides, the CDR3 is TGCGCCAGCAGCCCGTGGACAGATTGGGGCGCCGGGGAGCTGTTTTTT.